This passage covers 19 T cell receptor beta chains from one sample sequenced in a study of molecular identifiers for immune sequencing clone quantification. TCRdb fed the PCR reads into MiXCR, producing one record per CDR3 protein. The sample has around 470,000 distinct CDR3 sequences, 20% to 25% seen once. The sample was naive CD8+ T cells from blood, with Jurkat cell RNA spiked in. This sample's subset: FACS-sorted CD8+CD4-CCR7+CD45RA+ naive T cells. The origin of the receptors is a human donor in good health. Some libraries in this study had Jurkat cell RNA spiked in.

This chain connects TRBV19 to TRBJ2-3; possibly TRBD2 for D (7 bases). The CDR3 contains 15 residues. V was shortened by 5 bases and J by 1 base, with 13 bases between the two germline ends. CDR1 is LNHDA and CDR2 is SQIVND in the germline V gene (reference sequence). As DNA, the CDR3 is TGTGCCAGTAGTTGGGGGGGCTCAGGCACAGATACGCAGTATTTT. Translating gives CASSWGGSGTDTQYF.

The chain recombines TRBV6-5 with TRBJ2-2; D is ambiguous. Germline V gives CDR1 MNHEY, CDR2 SVGAGI. CDR3 size: 16 residues. V was trimmed by 5 bases and J by 2 bases, leaving 15 bases between them. DNA of the CDR3: TGTGCCAGCAGTACCCAGCCATTCGGAAACACCGGGGAGCTGTTTTTT. Protein product: CASSTQPFGNTGELFF.

On this clonotype: A read error is possible here, since a much larger clone lies one base away. The CDR3 bases are TGTGCCAGCAGCTCAACACCGGGACGTCAAGAGACCCAGTACTTC. This codes for CASSSTPGRQETQYF. The chain employs TRBV7-6 and TRBJ2-5, with D possibly being TRBD1 or TRBD2 (5 bases each). Germline V gene data show CDR1 as SGHVS and CDR2 as FNYEAQ. The CDR3 spans 15 residues. V was cut by 4 bases and J by 2 bases, with 14 bases left in between.

As for this clonotype: Relative to the germline gene, one junction end is altered; a read error may explain this. The V gene is TRBV4-3, the J gene TRBJ1-4; D call uncertain. The CDR3 spans 15 residues. The germline V gene has CDR1 LGHNA and CDR2 YSLEER. For the CDR3, the DNA is TGCACCAGCAGCCTTGGGAGCGATACTAATGAAAAACTGTTTTTT. Residues: CTSSLGSDTNEKLFF.

The sample holds many counts of this clonotype. The chain carries TRBV20-1 and TRBJ2-3; 8 positions match TRBD2. The trim removed 4 bases at V and 1 base at J, leaving 4 bases unmatched. Germline values: CDR1 DFQATT, CDR2 SNEGSKA (reference sequence). The CDR3 covers 14 residues. CDR3 sequence (DNA): TGCAGTGCTAACCCGGGACTAGGCACAGATACGCAGTATTTT. Protein: CSANPGLGTDTQYF.

This clonotype showed up many times. This chain joins TRBV28 and TRBJ2-7, with D tentatively TRBD2 (5 bases). The CDR3 runs 15 residues. Germline CDR1 MDHEN, CDR2 SYDVKM. V was cut by 4 bases and J by 6 bases, with 19 bases left in between. The CDR3 spells CASSSLRDIGTEQYF. In DNA, the CDR3 is TGTGCCAGCAGTTCACTCCGGGATATCGGCACCGAGCAGTACTTC.

This clonotype was detected many times. V usage is TRBV5-1 and J usage is TRBJ2-5; 12 positions agree with TRBD2. Losses at the gene ends were 0 bases for V and 4 bases for J; bases not matched to a gene: 4. This CDR3 has 16 amino acids. Germline-derived CDR1 and CDR2 are SGHRS and YFSETQ. CDR3 sequence: CASSLGTSGTGETQYF. The CDR3 nucleotides are TGCGCCAGCAGCTTGGGGACTAGCGGGACTGGAGAGACCCAGTACTTC.

V is TRBV4-1 and J is TRBJ1-1; a weak D match, TRBD1 (6 bases). Deletions cut 1 base from V and 0 bases from J, with 24 bases between. Germline CDR1 reads MGHRA; CDR2 reads YSYEKL. This CDR3 comprises 20 residues. CDR3 nucleotide sequence: TGCGCCAGCAGCCAAGGATACGGGACACGCAAACTCGAGGTGAACACTGAAGCTTTCTTT. This encodes CASSQGYGTRKLEVNTEAFF.

The V call is TRBV6-2 or TRBV6-3, the J call TRBJ2-1; the match to TRBD2 covers 10 bases. Germline CDR1 reads MNHEY; CDR2 reads SVGEGT. Unmatched junction bases numbered 7, after V lost 2 bases and J lost 6 bases. The CDR3 spans 16 residues. The CDR3 loop is CASSYRASGRRNEQFF. The CDR3 DNA follows: TGTGCCAGCAGTTACCGGGCTAGCGGGAGACGCAATGAGCAGTTCTTC.

This chain joins TRBV20-1 and TRBJ1-1; 7 bases are a match to TRBD1. Germline CDR1 reads DFQATT; CDR2 reads SNEGSKA (reference sequence). The junction had 3 bases not matched to a gene; V was cut back by 1 base and J by 1 base. CDR3 length equals 14 residues. The CDR3 is CSARVRQGNTEAFF. As DNA, the CDR3 is TGCAGTGCTAGAGTTCGACAGGGGAACACTGAAGCTTTCTTT.

This clonotype was observed a few times. The rearrangement joins TRBV28 to TRBJ1-5; D unresolved. The germline CDR1 and CDR2 sequences are MDHEN and SYDVKM. The CDR3 loop spans 14 amino acids. Trimming removed 5 bases from V and 3 bases from J, with 11 bases in between. The CDR3, as DNA: TGTGCCAGCAGTAAAAACTACCCCAATCAGCCCCAGCATTTT. Protein sequence: CASSKNYPNQPQHF.

This clonotype was seen at least ten times. CDR3 sequence (DNA): TGCGCCAGCAGCCAAGAGAGGGCCTACAATGAGCAGTTCTTC. Residues: CASSQERAYNEQFF. The chain is built from TRBV4-1 and TRBJ2-1; TRBD2 is a possible D gene (5 bases). CDR1 MGHRA and CDR2 YSYEKL come from the germline V gene. V shed 0 bases and J shed 2 bases, with 5 bases lying between them. This CDR3 contains 14 residues.

This clonotype was recorded a few times. The chain couples TRBV20-1 to TRBJ1-1, with a tentative D call TRBD1 (6 bases). The germline V gene encodes CDR1 DFQATT and CDR2 SNEGSKA (reference sequence). The CDR3 loop spans 16 amino acids. Trimming took 0 bases from V and 0 from J, leaving 14 bases between them. CDR3 sequence (DNA): TGCAGTGCTAGAGATCTACGGGACACGATGAACACTGAAGCTTTCTTT. Its translation is CSARDLRDTMNTEAFF.

This clonotype was observed a few times. This chain uses TRBV14 with TRBJ2-7, with 9 bases fitting TRBD1. Looked up from germline, CDR1 is SGHDN and CDR2 is FVKESK. The CDR3 loop spans 15 amino acids. V dropped 3 bases and J dropped 5; count of bases not matched to a gene: 8. CDR3 sequence (DNA): TGTGCCAGCAGCCATGTGGACAGGGGAGTGGACGAGCAGTACTTC. It translates to CASSHVDRGVDEQYF. The complete variable domain, with remaining parts taken from reference TRBV14 and TRBJ2-7, reads EAGVTQFPSHSVIEKGQTVTLRCDPISGHDNLYWYRRVMGKEIKFLLHFVKESKQDESGMPNNRFLAERTGGTYSTLKVQPAELEDSGVYFCASSHVDRGVDEQYFGPGTRLTVT.

There are a few counts of this clonotype. This chain connects TRBV24-1 to TRBJ2-5, with 8 positions matching TRBD1. This CDR3 contains 14 residues. The germline V gene has CDR1 KGHDR and CDR2 SFDVKD. V was pared by 4 bases and J by 5 bases, with 5 bases of the junction left unmatched. This chain's CDR3 is CATSERTGSETQYF. The CDR3 nucleotides are TGTGCCACCAGTGAGAGGACAGGGAGTGAGACCCAGTACTTC.

Many counts were recorded for this clonotype. The rearrangement links TRBV27 to TRBJ2-7, with D possibly matching TRBD1 (5 bases). CDR3 size: 16 residues. V gave up 5 bases and J gave up 6 bases, with 23 bases separating them. Germline values: CDR1 MNHEY, CDR2 SMNVEV (reference sequence). The CDR3 here is CASSPLHPSGPREQYF. CDR3 nucleotide sequence: TGTGCCAGCAGTCCCCTGCATCCTTCAGGGCCTCGCGAGCAGTACTTC.

This clonotype was seen ten or more times. The CDR3 bases are TGTGCCAGCAGTTATGGTGGTGGCACTGAAGCTTTCTTT. Protein: CASSYGGGTEAFF. V is TRBV6-5 and J is TRBJ1-1; no clear D gene. V dropped 3 bases and J dropped 4 bases, with 9 bases sitting between them. The CDR3 spans 13 residues. CDR1 and CDR2 from the germline V gene are MNHEY and SVGAGI.

In this sample, this clonotype turned up many times. This chain connects TRBV4-1 to TRBJ2-7; a weak D match, TRBD1 (6 bases). CDR3 length: 16 amino acids. With 2 bases removed from V and 1 base from J, the gap between germline ends came to 15 bases. The germline V gene encodes CDR1 MGHRA and CDR2 YSYEKL. The CDR3 loop is CASSQFPGTLSYEQYF. In nucleotides, the CDR3 is TGCGCCAGCAGCCAATTCCCCGGGACACTGTCCTACGAGCAGTACTTC.

The V call is TRBV5-3, the J call TRBJ2-7, with 7 bases matching TRBD2. TRBV5-3 has ORF status, its function being uncertain. This CDR3 region has 13 residues. Trimming at V came to 8 bases and at J to 7 bases, leaving 12 bases not matched to a gene. CDR3 in DNA: TGTGCCAGCAGCCCCCGGGCGGGAGAAGAGCAGTACTTC. Translating gives CASSPRAGEEQYF.